The clone carrying this T cell receptor (beta chain) has a handful of counts. The data are from a study of blood T cells in healthy people across ages. The wider study: For every two T cells, template switching captured about one barcoded beta molecule.

Healthy Caucasian individuals from Russia aged about 6 to 90 served as donors. CDR1 and CDR2 (germline): DFQATT, SNEGSKA (reference sequence). The CDR3 is 16 amino acids. With 0 bases clipped from V and 3 bases from J, the junction kept 7 bases outside the gene matches. For the second PCR, which ran for 7 to 11 cycles, a sample-barcoded 5' primer and a J-beta primer mix were used. TCRdb analysed the 5' RACE reads with MiXCR anew, one entry per CDR3 protein. This table has 850,000 to 1,300,000 distinct CDR3 sequences, 35% to 50% appearing once. The sample consisted of blood. The receptor was derived from a woman aged 55-70 years in good health. V gene TRBV20-1 combines with J gene TRBJ2-3, with 9 bases lining up with TRBD2. CDR3 residues: CSARDPEREATDTQYF. The CDR3 nucleotides read TGCAGTGCTAGAGATCCCGAGCGGGAGGCTACAGATACGCAGTATTTT.